This T cell receptor beta chain was retrieved from a study of T-cell memory formation after mild COVID-19. Via MiXCR, TCRdb re-called the 5' RACE reads, giving one row per CDR3 protein. Seen here are hundreds of thousands of distinct CDR3 sequences, roughly 13% observed once, and the top ten hold 22%. Germline loops: CDR1 SGHRS, CDR2 YFSETQ. Trimming stripped 2 bases from V and 9 bases from J, with 21 bases between. CDR3 size: 16 residues. This receptor was taken from a man younger than 35 who had mild COVID-19 (a few samples of this study predate the infection). Cell type and time point are not known. The chain links TRBV5-1 to TRBJ2-1; D not resolved. What was sequenced was PBMCs or a T cell subset sorted from them (not recorded which). For the CDR3, the DNA is TGCGCCAGCAGCTTATCCGGCTCCGTTGGGTTAAGTGAGCAGTTCTTC. This sequence encodes CASSLSGSVGLSEQFF.